The rows below give T cell receptor beta chains drawn from one sample of a study of blood T cells in healthy people across ages. TCRdb passed the 5' RACE reads through MiXCR, listing each CDR3 protein once. The data contain approximately 790,000 distinct CDR3 sequences, under 80% of them singletons. Specimen: blood. These receptors all stem from a young man in good health. Both conserved end residues are part of each CDR3. Fields, in order: D gene, V gene, clone size, J gene, CDR3 DNA, CDR3 protein. D genes are given only for firm matches. Size is stated for part of the rows, as once, few or many counts, or as a class when the clone is expanded.

TRBD2	TRBV7-2	few	TRBJ2-1	TGTGCCAGCAGCTTAGCGTTTAGCGGGGGGTCCTACAATGAGCAGTTCTTC	CASSLAFSGGSYNEQFF
.	TRBV9	.	TRBJ2-1	TGTGCCAGCAGCTCTACCGAGTACGGTGAGCAGTTCTTC	CASSSTEYGEQFF
TRBD2	TRBV20-1	.	TRBJ2-7	TGCAGTGCTAGATCCCCCCTAGCGGGGGCTTACGAGCAGTACTTC	CSARSPLAGAYEQYF
TRBD1	TRBV7-8	.	TRBJ1-6	TGTGCCAGCAGCTCGAGACAGGGAGGGTCGGGAAATTCACCCCTCCACTTT	CASSSRQGGSGNSPLHF
TRBD1	TRBV7-2	few	TRBJ2-7	TGTGCCAGCAGCTTAGCGAGAGACAGGGTCAACGAGCAGTACTTC	CASSLARDRVNEQYF
TRBD2	TRBV4-3	.	TRBJ2-1	TGCGCCAGCAGCCGTCTAGTTAGCGGGGGGTGGAATGAGCAGTTCTTC	CASSRLVSGGWNEQFF
.	TRBV9	.	TRBJ2-5	TGTGCCAGCAGCGTGGAGGGGGCGTCCCGGGAGCAGTACTTC	CASSVEGASREQYF
.	TRBV4-2	.	TRBJ1-1	TGTGCCAGCAGCCCCAGGACAGTATGGGGCCTAGACACTGAAGCTTTCTTT	CASSPRTVWGLDTEAFF
.	TRBV2	few	TRBJ2-4	TGTGCCAGCGGTCGGGAGGCCAAAAACATTCAGTACTTC	CASGREAKNIQYF
.	TRBV28	.	TRBJ2-7	TGTGCCAGCAGTTCGAGGGGGTACAATGAGCAGTACTTC	CASSSRGYNEQYF
.	TRBV12-3/TRBV12-4	.	TRBJ2-3	TGTGCCAGCAAACGGGGCTCTAGCACAGATACGCAGTATTTT	CASKRGSSTDTQYF
.	TRBV12-3/TRBV12-4	.	TRBJ2-3	TGTGCCAGCAGTAAAATACTTGTCGGCACAGATACGCAGTATTTT	CASSKILVGTDTQYF
.	TRBV6-5	.	TRBJ1-5	TGTGCCAGCAGTTACAAGGGTGCTCAGCCCCAGCATTTT	CASSYKGAQPQHF
.	TRBV11-1	.	TRBJ1-2	TGTGCCAGCAGCCCGAATCTACAGGCCTATGGCTACACCTTC	CASSPNLQAYGYTF
TRBD1	TRBV7-3	.	TRBJ2-7	TGTGCCAGCAGCTTACACGGGACAGGGGACTACGAGCAGTACTTC	CASSLHGTGDYEQYF
TRBD1	TRBV6-5	.	TRBJ2-3	TGTGCCAGCAGCTCCAGCACAGGGGTTCGGACGCAGTATTTT	CASSSSTGVRTQYF
.	TRBV6-5	.	TRBJ2-5	TGTGCCAGCAGCCTTAAAGGCAAGGCGATTGGAGGGACCCAGTACTTC	CASSLKGKAIGGTQYF
.	TRBV20-1	.	TRBJ2-5	TGCAGTGCTAGAGTCCTCGGGGGGCCCCAAGAGACCCAGTACTTC	CSARVLGGPQETQYF
.	TRBV6-1	.	TRBJ1-5	TGTGCCAGCAGTGAGCGCCGGGAACAGCCCCAGCATTTT	CASSERREQPQHF
TRBD2	TRBV20-1	few	TRBJ2-1	TGCAGTGCTGGTAAGCTAGCGGGGGGATTCCCGGCTGAGCAGTTCTTC	CSAGKLAGGFPAEQFF
.	TRBV9	.	TRBJ2-5	TGTGCCAGCAGCGTAGGAGGGAGCAGCAGGGGGGTGCAAGAGACCCAGTACTTC	CASSVGGSSRGVQETQYF
.	TRBV5-5	.	TRBJ2-1	TGTGCCAGCAGCTCCCCTTGGAACCCACTAGGGAATGAGCAGTTCTTC	CASSSPWNPLGNEQFF
.	TRBV4-2	.	TRBJ1-5	TGTGCCAGCAGCCAAGAGCTAATTGAATGGAGTCAGCCCCAGCATTTT	CASSQELIEWSQPQHF
.	TRBV12-3/TRBV12-4	.	TRBJ1-2	TGTGCCAGCAGGGACGGGAACTATGGCTACACCTTC	CASRDGNYGYTF
.	TRBV14	.	TRBJ1-5	TGTGCCAGCAGCCAAGAATCGGGACCACAAGCACGATATAGCAATCAGCCCCAGCATTTT	CASSQESGPQARYSNQPQHF
.	TRBV15	once	TRBJ1-5	TGTGCCACCAGCACCCGGACCCTATGGCCCCAGCATTTT	CATSTRTLWPQHF
TRBD1	TRBV29-1	once	TRBJ1-5	TGCAGCGCTGGACAGGGCAGGAATCAGCCCCAGCATTTT	CSAGQGRNQPQHF
.	TRBV24-1	few	TRBJ2-1	TGTGCCACCAGTGTGGGGGGTTCCTCCTACAATGAGCAGTTCTTC	CATSVGGSSYNEQFF
.	TRBV15	once	TRBJ2-1	TGTGCCACCAATTCCGGTAAACCATACAATGAGCAGTTCTTC	CATNSGKPYNEQFF
TRBD2	TRBV6-2/TRBV6-3	once	TRBJ2-4	TGTGCCAGCATATTGGGTGGCGGGGGTCGGTACATTCAGTACTTC	CASILGGGGRYIQYF
.	TRBV7-9	.	TRBJ2-5	TGTGCCAGCACCATGTCGAGGGGGACCCAGTACTTC	CASTMSRGTQYF
.	TRBV7-9	.	TRBJ1-1	TGTGCCAGCAGCTTAGCCGGGGGGGGGTACACTGAAGCTTTCTTT	CASSLAGGGYTEAFF
TRBD1	TRBV20-1	.	TRBJ1-1	TGCAGTGCTGGGGACAGGGGGATCACTGAAGCTTTCTTT	CSAGDRGITEAFF
.	TRBV5-1	.	TRBJ2-3	TGCGCCAGCAGCCTCAGGACATCTATATCATCAGATACGCAGTATTTT	CASSLRTSISSDTQYF
.	TRBV7-2	.	TRBJ2-7	TGTGCCAGCAGCTTCGGAACTACAGCCTACGAGCAGTACTTC	CASSFGTTAYEQYF
.	TRBV20-1	few	TRBJ2-7	TGCAGTGCTAGAGTCGGGATCTCCTACGAGCAGTACTTC	CSARVGISYEQYF
.	TRBV6-5	.	TRBJ2-7	TGTGCCAGCAGTTACTTGTCGGCGGAGTCCTACGAGCAGTACTTC	CASSYLSAESYEQYF
.	TRBV9	.	TRBJ2-4	TGTGCCAGCAGCTCCACAGGGACAGCCAAAAACATTCAGTACTTC	CASSSTGTAKNIQYF
.	TRBV6-5	.	TRBJ2-3	TGTGCCAGCAGTTACTCCCCTGGGGGGGGCCGGAGCACAGATACGCAGTATTTT	CASSYSPGGGRSTDTQYF
.	TRBV20-1	.	TRBJ1-6	TGCAGTGCTAGAGGTTCGGCAAGCTCCTATAATTCACCCCTCCACTTT	CSARGSASSYNSPLHF
TRBD1	TRBV18	.	TRBJ2-5	TGTGCCAGCTCACCGGGTGGACAGGAGCAGTACTTC	CASSPGGQEQYF
.	TRBV7-3	.	TRBJ2-1	TGTGCCAGCAGCTCACAACCGCTAGAGGGCAATGAGCAGTTCTTC	CASSSQPLEGNEQFF
.	TRBV20-1	.	TRBJ2-1	TGCAGTGCTAGAGGCAATTTAATCTACAATGAGCAGTTCTTC	CSARGNLIYNEQFF
.	TRBV7-2	.	TRBJ2-7	TGTGCCAGCAGCTACGACAGGGCGGGACACGAGCAGTACTTC	CASSYDRAGHEQYF